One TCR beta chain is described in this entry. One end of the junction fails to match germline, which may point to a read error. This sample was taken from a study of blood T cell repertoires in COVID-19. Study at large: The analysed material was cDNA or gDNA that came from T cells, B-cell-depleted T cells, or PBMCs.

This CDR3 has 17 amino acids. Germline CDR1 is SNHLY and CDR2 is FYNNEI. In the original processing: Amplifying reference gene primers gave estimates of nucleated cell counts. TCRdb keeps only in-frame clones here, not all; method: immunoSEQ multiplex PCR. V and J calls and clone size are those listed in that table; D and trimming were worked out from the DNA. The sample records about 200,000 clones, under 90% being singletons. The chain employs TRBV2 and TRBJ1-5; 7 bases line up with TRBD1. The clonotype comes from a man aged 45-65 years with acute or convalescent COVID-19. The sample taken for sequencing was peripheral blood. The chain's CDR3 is CTSSEAGTAYSNQPQHF. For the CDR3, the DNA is TGTACCAGCAGTGAAGCTGGGACAGCTTATAGCAATCAGCCCCAGCATTTT. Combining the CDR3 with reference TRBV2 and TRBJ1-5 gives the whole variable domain EPEVTQTPSHQVTQMGQEVILRCVPISNHLYFYWYRQILGQKVEFLVSFYNNEISEKSEIFDDQFSVERPDGSNFTLKIRSTKLEDSAMYFCTSSEAGTAYSNQPQHFGDGTRLSIL.